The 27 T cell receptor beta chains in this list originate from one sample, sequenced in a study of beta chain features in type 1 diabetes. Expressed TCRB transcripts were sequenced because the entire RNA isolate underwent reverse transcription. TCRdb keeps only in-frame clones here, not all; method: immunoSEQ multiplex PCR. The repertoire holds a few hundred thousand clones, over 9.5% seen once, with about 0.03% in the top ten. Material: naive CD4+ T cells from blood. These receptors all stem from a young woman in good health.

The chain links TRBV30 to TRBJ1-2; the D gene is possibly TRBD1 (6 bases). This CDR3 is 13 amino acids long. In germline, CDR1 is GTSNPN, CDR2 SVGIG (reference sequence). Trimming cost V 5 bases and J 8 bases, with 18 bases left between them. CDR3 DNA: TGTGCCTGGGTGTCACCCGGGGGGCGAGGCTACACCTTC. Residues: CAWVSPGGRGYTF. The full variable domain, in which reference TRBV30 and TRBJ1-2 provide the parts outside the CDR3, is SQTIHQWPATLVQPVGSPLSLECTVEGTSNPNLYWYRQAAGRGLQLLFYSVGIGQISSEVPQNLSASRPQDRQFILSSKKLLLSDSGFYLCAWVSPGGRGYTFGSGTRLTVV.

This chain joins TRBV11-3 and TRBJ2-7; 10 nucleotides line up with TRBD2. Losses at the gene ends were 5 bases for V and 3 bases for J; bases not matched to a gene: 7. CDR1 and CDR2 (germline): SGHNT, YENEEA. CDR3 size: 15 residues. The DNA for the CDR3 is TGTGCCAGCAGCGGAATAGCGGGAGGTGTCTACGAGCAGTACTTC. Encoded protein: CASSGIAGGVYEQYF.

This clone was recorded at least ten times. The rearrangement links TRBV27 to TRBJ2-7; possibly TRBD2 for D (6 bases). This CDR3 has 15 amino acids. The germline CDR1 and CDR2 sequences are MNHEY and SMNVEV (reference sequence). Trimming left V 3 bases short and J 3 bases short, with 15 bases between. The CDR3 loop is CASSLSGRLLYEQYF. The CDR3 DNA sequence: TGTGCCAGCAGTTTGTCAGGGAGGCTCCTCTACGAGCAGTACTTC.

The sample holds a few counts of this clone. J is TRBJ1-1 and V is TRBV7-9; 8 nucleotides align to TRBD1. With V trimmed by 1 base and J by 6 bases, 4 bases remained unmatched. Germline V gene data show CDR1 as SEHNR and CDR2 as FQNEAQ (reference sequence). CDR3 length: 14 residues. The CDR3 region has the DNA TGTGCCAGCAGCTTAGTACAGGGGGAGGCTGAAGCTTTCTTT. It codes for CASSLVQGEAEAFF.

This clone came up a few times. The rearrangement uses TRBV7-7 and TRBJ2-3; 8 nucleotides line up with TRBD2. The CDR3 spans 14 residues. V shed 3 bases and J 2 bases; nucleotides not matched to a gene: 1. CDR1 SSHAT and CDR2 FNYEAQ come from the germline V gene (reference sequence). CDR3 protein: CASSLTSVTDTQYF. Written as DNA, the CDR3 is TGTGCCAGCAGCTTGACTAGCGTCACAGATACGCAGTATTTT. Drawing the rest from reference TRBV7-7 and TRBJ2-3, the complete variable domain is GAGVSQSPRYKVTKRGQDVTLRCDPISSHATLYWYQQALGQGPEFLTYFNYEAQPDKSGLPSDRFSAERPEGSISTLTIQRTEQRDSAMYRCASSLTSVTDTQYFGPGTRLTVL.

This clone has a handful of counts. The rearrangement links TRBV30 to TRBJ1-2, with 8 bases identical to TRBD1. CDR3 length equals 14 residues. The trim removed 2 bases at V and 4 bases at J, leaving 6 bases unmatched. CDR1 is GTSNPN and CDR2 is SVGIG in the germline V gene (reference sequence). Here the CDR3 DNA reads TGTGCCTGGAGTCGCCAGGGGGCCCTCTATGGCTACACCTTC. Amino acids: CAWSRQGALYGYTF.

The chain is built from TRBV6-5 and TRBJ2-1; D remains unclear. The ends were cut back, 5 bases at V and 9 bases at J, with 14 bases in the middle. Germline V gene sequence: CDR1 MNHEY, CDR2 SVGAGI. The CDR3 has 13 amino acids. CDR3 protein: CASSRRNGGEQFF. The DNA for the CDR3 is TGTGCCAGCAGTCGAAGGAACGGCGGTGAGCAGTTCTTC.

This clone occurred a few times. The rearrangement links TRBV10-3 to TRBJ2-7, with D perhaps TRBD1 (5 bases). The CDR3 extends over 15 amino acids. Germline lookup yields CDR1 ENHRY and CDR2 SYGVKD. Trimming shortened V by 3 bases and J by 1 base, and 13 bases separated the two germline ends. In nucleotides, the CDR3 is TGTGCCATCAGTGAAGTCGCAGGGCCATCCTACGAGCAGTACTTC. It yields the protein CAISEVAGPSYEQYF.

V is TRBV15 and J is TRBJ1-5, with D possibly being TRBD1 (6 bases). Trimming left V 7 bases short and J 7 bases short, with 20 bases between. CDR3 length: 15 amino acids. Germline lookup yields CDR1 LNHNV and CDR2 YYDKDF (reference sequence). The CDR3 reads CATISGTAGDQPQHF. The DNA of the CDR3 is TGTGCCACCATCTCCGGGACGGCAGGGGACCAGCCCCAGCATTTT.

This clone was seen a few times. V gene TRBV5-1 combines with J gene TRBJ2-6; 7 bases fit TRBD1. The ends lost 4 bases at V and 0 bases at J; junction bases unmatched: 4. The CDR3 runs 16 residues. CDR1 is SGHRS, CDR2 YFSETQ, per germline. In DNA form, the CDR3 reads TGCGCCAGCAGCGTGACAGGGACCTCTGGGGCCAACGTCCTGACTTTC. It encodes CASSVTGTSGANVLTF.

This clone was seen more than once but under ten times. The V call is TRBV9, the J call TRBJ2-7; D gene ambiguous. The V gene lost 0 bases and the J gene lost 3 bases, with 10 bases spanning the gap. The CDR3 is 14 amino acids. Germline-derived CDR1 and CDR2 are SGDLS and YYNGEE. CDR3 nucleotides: TGTGCCAGCAGCGTAGGAGGTCAGAACTACGAGCAGTACTTC. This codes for CASSVGGQNYEQYF.

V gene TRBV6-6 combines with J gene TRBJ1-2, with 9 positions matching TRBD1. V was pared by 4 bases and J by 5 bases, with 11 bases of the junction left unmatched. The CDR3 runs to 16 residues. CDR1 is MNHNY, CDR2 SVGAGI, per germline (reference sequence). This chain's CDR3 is CASSSPGQGSAYGYTF. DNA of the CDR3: TGTGCCAGCAGTTCCCCGGGACAGGGCTCTGCGTATGGCTACACCTTC.

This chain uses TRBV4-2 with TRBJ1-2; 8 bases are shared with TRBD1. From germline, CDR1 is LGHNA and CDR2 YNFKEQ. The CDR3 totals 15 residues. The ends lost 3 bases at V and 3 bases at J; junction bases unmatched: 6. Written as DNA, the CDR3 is TGTGCCAGCAGCCACTTGGACAGGGTAGACTATGGCTACACCTTC. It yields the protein CASSHLDRVDYGYTF.

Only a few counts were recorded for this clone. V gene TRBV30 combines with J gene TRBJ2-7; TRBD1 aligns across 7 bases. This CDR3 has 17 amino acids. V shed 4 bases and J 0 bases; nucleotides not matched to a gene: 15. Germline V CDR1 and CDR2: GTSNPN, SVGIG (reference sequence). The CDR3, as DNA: TGTGCCTGGAAAGAAAGCCTAAGACAGGGCTTCTCCTACGAGCAGTACTTC. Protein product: CAWKESLRQGFSYEQYF. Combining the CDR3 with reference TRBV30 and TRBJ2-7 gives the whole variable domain SQTIHQWPATLVQPVGSPLSLECTVEGTSNPNLYWYRQAAGRGLQLLFYSVGIGQISSEVPQNLSASRPQDRQFILSSKKLLLSDSGFYLCAWKESLRQGFSYEQYFGPGTRLTVT.

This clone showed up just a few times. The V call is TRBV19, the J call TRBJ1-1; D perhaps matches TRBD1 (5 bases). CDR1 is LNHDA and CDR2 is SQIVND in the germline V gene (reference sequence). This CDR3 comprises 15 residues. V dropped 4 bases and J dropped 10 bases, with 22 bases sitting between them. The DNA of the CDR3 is TGTGCCAGTAGTAAGCCCTTGGCGGGGCCAGTAAGAGCTTTCTTT. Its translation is CASSKPLAGPVRAFF.

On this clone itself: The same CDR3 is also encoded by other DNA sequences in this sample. The CDR3 region is CASSEQGASYEQYF. In DNA form, the CDR3 reads TGTGCCAGCAGTGAACAGGGGGCCTCCTACGAGCAGTACTTC. The gene calls are TRBV2 and TRBJ2-7; 8 nucleotides line up with TRBD1. The CDR3 is 14 amino acids. CDR1 and CDR2 (germline): SNHLY, FYNNEI. With 2 bases clipped from V and 0 bases from J, the junction kept 0 bases outside the gene matches.

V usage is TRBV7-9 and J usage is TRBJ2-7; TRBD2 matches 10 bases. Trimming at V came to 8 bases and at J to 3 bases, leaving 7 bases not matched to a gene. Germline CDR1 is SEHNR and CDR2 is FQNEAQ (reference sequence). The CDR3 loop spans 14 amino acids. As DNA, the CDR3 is TGTGCCAGCGCCGCTAGCGGGAGAATCTACGAGCAGTACTTC. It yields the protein CASAASGRIYEQYF.

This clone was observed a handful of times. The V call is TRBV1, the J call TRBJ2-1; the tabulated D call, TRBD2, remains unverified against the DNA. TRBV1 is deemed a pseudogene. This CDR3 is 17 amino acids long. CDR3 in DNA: TGCACCAGCAGAGGACCGGACAGCGGGATAAGGTACAATGAGCAGTTCTTC. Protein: CTSRGPDSGIRYNEQFF.

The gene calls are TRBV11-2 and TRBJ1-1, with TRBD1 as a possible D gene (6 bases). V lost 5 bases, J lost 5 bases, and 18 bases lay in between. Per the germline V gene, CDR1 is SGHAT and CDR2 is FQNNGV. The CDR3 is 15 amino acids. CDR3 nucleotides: TGTGCCAGCAGCGAAGGGGCAGGGGTTAGGACTGAAGCTTTCTTT. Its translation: CASSEGAGVRTEAFF.

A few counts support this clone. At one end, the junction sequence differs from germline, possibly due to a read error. The CDR3 sequence: CASSLGVLGEAFF. The CDR3 DNA follows: TGTGCTAGCAGCTTAGGGGTCCTAGGAGAAGCTTTCTTT. The chain couples TRBV7-7 to TRBJ1-1; TRBD1 is a possible D gene (5 bases). Germline loops: CDR1 SSHAT, CDR2 FNYEAQ (reference sequence). This CDR3 spans 13 amino acids.

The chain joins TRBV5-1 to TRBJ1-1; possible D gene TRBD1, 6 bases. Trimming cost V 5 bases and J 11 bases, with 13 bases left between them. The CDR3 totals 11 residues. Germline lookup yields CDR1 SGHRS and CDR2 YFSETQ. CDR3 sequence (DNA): TGCGCCAGCAGGACAGGCGACAGGGCTTTCTTT. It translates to CASRTGDRAFF.

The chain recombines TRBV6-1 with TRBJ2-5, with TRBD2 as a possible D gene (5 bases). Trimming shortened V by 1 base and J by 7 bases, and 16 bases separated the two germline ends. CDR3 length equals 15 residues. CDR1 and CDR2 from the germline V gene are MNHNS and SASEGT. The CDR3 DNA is TGTGCCAGCAGTGAAGGAGGGTCCACTACCCGGACCCAGTACTTC. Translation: CASSEGGSTTRTQYF.

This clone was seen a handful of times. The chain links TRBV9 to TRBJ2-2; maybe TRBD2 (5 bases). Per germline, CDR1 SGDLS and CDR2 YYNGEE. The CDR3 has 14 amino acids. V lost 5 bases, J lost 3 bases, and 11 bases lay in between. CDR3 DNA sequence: TGTGCCAGCAGTCCGCGGGTGGACACCGGGGAGCTGTTTTTT. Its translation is CASSPRVDTGELFF.

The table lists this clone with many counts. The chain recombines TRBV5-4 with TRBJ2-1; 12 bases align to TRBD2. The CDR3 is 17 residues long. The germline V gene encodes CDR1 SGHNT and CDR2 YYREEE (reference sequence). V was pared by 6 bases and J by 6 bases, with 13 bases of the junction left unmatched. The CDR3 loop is CASTSRSSGGAFNEQFF. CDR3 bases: TGTGCCAGCACCTCCAGATCTAGCGGGGGGGCCTTCAATGAGCAGTTCTTC.

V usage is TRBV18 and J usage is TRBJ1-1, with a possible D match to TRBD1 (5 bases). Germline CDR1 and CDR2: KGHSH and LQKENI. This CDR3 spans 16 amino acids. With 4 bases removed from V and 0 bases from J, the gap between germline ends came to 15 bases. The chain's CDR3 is CASSQGLFLLNTEAFF. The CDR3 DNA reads TGTGCCAGCTCACAGGGACTCTTTCTTTTGAACACTGAAGCTTTCTTT. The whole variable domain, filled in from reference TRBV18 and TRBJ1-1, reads NAGVMQNPRHLVRRRGQEARLRCSPMKGHSHVYWYRQLPEEGLKFMVYLQKENIIDESGMPKERFSAEFPKEGPSILRIQQVVRGDSAAYFCASSQGLFLLNTEAFFGQGTRLTVV.

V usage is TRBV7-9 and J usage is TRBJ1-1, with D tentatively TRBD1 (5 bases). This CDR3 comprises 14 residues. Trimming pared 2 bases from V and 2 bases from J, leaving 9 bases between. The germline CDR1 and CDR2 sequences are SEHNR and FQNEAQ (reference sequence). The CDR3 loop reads CASSLQGGNTEAFF. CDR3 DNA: TGTGCCAGCAGCTTACAGGGTGGCAACACTGAAGCTTTCTTT.

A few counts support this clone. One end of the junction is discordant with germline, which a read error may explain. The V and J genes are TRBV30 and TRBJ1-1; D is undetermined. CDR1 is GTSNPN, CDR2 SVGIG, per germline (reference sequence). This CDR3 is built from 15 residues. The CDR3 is CAWSVRLSENAEAFF. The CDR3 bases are TGTGCCTGGAGTGTACGTCTGTCCGAGAACGCTGAAGCTTTCTTT.